This entry describes one TCR beta chain. Per the original methods: From reference gene primer amplification, estimates of nucleated cell counts were derived. Some clones are missing from TCRdb's copy, which holds only in-frame ones; the method was immunoSEQ multiplex PCR. V and J calls and clone size are copied from that table; D and trimming were computed from the DNA. The sample carries under 200,000 clones, roughly 93% recorded once. These data belong to a study of blood T cell repertoires in COVID-19. About the research overall: COVID-19 samples collected from the United States, Italy and Spain covered acute and convalescent phases. PBMCs, B-cell-depleted T cells, or T cells were the source of the cDNA or gDNA that made up the material.

Specimen: peripheral blood. The TCR sequence derives from a man between 18 and 35 years old with acute or convalescent COVID-19.

The CDR3 region has the DNA TGTGCCAGCGGACAGGGTTGGCCCCAGCATTTT. Translation: CASGQGWPQHF. The rearrangement uses TRBV6-5 and TRBJ1-5; 8 bases are shared with TRBD1. CDR1 and CDR2 (germline): MNHEY, SVGAGI. Trimming took 8 bases from V and 9 from J; bases not matched to a gene: 3. This CDR3 contains 11 residues.